This paragraph covers one T cell receptor beta chain sequence. The data stem from a study of cytomegalovirus exposure and HLA in healthy donors. Unmatched junction bases numbered 17, after V lost 4 bases and J lost 0 bases. The CDR3 totals 20 residues. From germline, CDR1 is MRHNA and CDR2 SNTAGT. It was with 60 Vbeta and 13 Jbeta primers that the PCR ran. Using immunoSEQ multiplex PCR, the repertoire was profiled, and TCRdb retains in-frame clones only, with some absent. The sample lists about 130,000 clones, approximately 80% seen once, with approximately 1.2% in the top ten. This receptor was taken from a man aged 45-60 years in good health and CMV-seronegative. The material sequenced was PBMCs. The chain uses TRBV6-4 and TRBJ1-3, with 8 positions matching TRBD1. CDR3 region: CASSARWTGPSFLSGNTIYF. In nucleotides, the CDR3 is TGTGCCAGCAGTGCCAGGTGGACAGGGCCCTCCTTCCTCTCTGGAAACACCATATATTTT.